This T cell receptor (beta chain) derives from a study of cytomegalovirus exposure and HLA in healthy donors. General observations from the study: Excluded: some indistinguishable V segments such as TRBV6-2 and TRBV6-3. The investigators catalogued 180 or so TCR beta chains as cytomegalovirus-associated.

Germline CDR1 SGHTA, CDR2 FQGNSA. The CDR3 covers 15 residues. J was trimmed by 4 bases and V by 8 bases; bases with no gene match: 4. Worth noting for this clone: Its antigen remains unknown.

As for the donors, each was a healthy bone marrow donor. 60 Vbeta and 13 Jbeta primers were used in PCR. Using immunoSEQ multiplex PCR, the repertoire was profiled, and TCRdb retains in-frame clones only, with some absent. This table holds around 140,000 clones. This chain connects TRBV7-2 to TRBJ2-3; 15 nucleotides agree with TRBD2. The sequence came from a middle-aged woman in good health and CMV-seronegative. The source material was PBMCs. The CDR3 DNA reads as TGTGCCAGCCGGACTAGCGGGGGGGCCCCAGATACGCAGTATTTT. This sequence encodes CASRTSGGAPDTQYF.